The clone carrying this T cell receptor beta chain has only a few counts. Antigen unknown. The CDR3 has 17 amino acids. The germline V gene has CDR1 MNHNS and CDR2 SASEGT. Trimming shortened V by 7 bases and J by 2 bases, and 21 bases separated the two germline ends. Naive CD4+ T cells were purified with Tregs depleted by CD25. Constant-region reverse primers amplified full-length variable regions, followed by semi-nested Nested Universal Primer A PCR. TCRdb used MiXCR to reprocess the 5' RACE reads, holding one entry per CDR3 protein. The sample records 45,000 to 55,000 distinct CDR3 sequences, around 25% being singletons. Study results and caveats: In terms of TCR gene usage, tumor memory CD4+ T cells clustered together with blood and lymph node memory CD4+ cells, as well as with lymph node naive CD4+ cells. Tumor Treg TCRs overlapped most with tumor naive CD4+ cells.

Sequences were obtained from tumor-infiltrating naive CD4+ T cells sorted from the breast tumor. Indicated subset: naive CD4+ T cells, CD4+CD45RA+CD25-. This sequence joins TRBV6-1 and TRBJ2-1; the D call may be TRBD1 or TRBD2 (5 bases each). The sequence was obtained from a female donor with breast cancer. CDR3 nucleotide sequence: TGTGCCAGCACTTTACCCGCCTCGAGGGGCGCCTACAATGAGCAGTTCTTC. Translated: CASTLPASRGAYNEQFF.